This entry lists 4 T cell receptor beta chains sequenced from one sample in a study of Ad26.COV2.S vaccination and SARS-CoV-2 variants. Treatment meaning: over 15 received Ad26.COV2.S at low or high dose, single or two shots; about 5 received placebo; per-sample allocation not given. All samples were drawn on day 63, counting from the first vaccine or placebo injection. The data were produced by immunoSEQ multiplex PCR, yet TCRdb's version contains in-frame clones alone and is incomplete. The sample has some 640,000 clones, 80% to 90% seen once. This specimen consisted of peripheral blood, obtained in a trial of Ad26.COV2.S vaccine versus placebo. All receptors derive from a person between 18 and 60 years old who received the Ad26.COV2.S COVID-19 vaccine or a placebo.

The CDR3 coding sequence is TGTGCCAGCAGCCAAGATTGGCCGGGGGGGAACGAGCAGTACTTC. It translates to CASSQDWPGGNEQYF. The V gene is TRBV4-2, the J gene TRBJ2-7; TRBD2 matches 8 bases. Germline CDR1 and CDR2: LGHNA and YNFKEQ. This CDR3 has 15 amino acids. The J segment lost 5 bases and the V segment lost 0 bases, leaving 6 bases of the junction unmatched.

The chain recombines TRBV24-1 with TRBJ2-4, with D uncertain. CDR3 length: 14 residues. Germline V gene sequence: CDR1 KGHDR, CDR2 SFDVKD. Trimming cost V 4 bases and J 7 bases, with 13 bases left between them. This CDR3 is CATSENGDLNIQYF. For the CDR3, the DNA is TGTGCCACCAGTGAAAATGGGGATCTGAACATTCAGTACTTC.

V usage is TRBV6-5 and J usage is TRBJ1-5; 7 bases map to TRBD1. This CDR3 has 16 residues. Germline V CDR1 and CDR2: MNHEY, SVGAGI. The J segment lost 2 bases and the V segment lost 0 bases, leaving 4 bases of the junction unmatched. For the CDR3, the DNA is TGTGCCAGCAGTTACTCCGCCGGGACAGGCAATCAGCCCCAGCATTTT. Translating it yields CASSYSAGTGNQPQHF.

V and J are TRBV14 and TRBJ2-7; D perhaps matches TRBD1 (6 bases). Germline V gene sequence: CDR1 SGHDN, CDR2 FVKESK. Trimming pared 0 bases from V and 9 bases from J, leaving 9 bases between. The CDR3 is 12 residues long. DNA for the CDR3: TGTGCCAGCAGCCAAGACAGGGGAAGGCAGTACTTC. It codes for CASSQDRGRQYF. Full variable domain (remainder filled in from reference TRBV14 and TRBJ2-7): EAGVTQFPSHSVIEKGQTVTLRCDPISGHDNLYWYRRVMGKEIKFLLHFVKESKQDESGMPNNRFLAERTGGTYSTLKVQPAELEDSGVYFCASSQDRGRQYFGPGTRLTVT.